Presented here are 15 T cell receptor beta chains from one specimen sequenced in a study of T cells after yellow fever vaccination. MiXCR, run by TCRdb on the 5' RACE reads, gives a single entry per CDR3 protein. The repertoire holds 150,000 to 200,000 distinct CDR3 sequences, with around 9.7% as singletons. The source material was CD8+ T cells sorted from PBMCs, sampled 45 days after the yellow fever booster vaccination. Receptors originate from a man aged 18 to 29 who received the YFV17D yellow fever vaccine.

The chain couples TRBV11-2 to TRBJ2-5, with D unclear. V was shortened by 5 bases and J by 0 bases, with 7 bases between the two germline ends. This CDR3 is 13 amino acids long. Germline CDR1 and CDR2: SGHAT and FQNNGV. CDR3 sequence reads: CASSPRNQETQYF. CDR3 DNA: TGTGCCAGCAGCCCCCGGAACCAAGAGACCCAGTACTTC.

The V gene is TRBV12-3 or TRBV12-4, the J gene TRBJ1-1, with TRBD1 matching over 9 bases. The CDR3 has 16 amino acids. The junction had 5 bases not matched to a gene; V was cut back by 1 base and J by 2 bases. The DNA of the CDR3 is TGTGCCAGCAGTTTAGTCCCGGGACAGGGAAACACTGAAGCTTTCTTT. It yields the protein CASSLVPGQGNTEAFF.

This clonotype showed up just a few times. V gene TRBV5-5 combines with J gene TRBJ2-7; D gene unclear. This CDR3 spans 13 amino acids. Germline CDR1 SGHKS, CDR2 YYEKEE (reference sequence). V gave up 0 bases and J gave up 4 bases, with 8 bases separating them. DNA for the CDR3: TGTGCCAGCAGCTTGGTGACGGGTTACGAGCAGTACTTC. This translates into CASSLVTGYEQYF. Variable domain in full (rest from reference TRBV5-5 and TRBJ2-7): DAGVTQSPTHLIKTRGQQVTLRCSPISGHKSVSWYQQVLGQGPQFIFQYYEKEERGRGNFPDRFSARQFPNYSSELNVNALLLGDSALYLCASSLVTGYEQYFGPGTRLTVT.

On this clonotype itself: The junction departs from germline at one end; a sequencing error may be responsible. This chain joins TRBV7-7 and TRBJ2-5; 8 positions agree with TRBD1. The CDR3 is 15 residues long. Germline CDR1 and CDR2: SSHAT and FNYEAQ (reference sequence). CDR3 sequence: CASSLGTGWGQTQYF. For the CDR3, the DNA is TGTGCTAGCAGCCTCGGGACAGGTTGGGGTCAGACCCAGTACTTC.

CDR3: CASSTDRYYSPLHF. The CDR3 DNA is TGTGCCAGCAGCACCGACAGATATTATTCACCCCTCCACTTT. V gene TRBV7-9 combines with J gene TRBJ1-6; weak D call: TRBD1 (5 bases). The germline gives CDR1 SEHNR, CDR2 FQNEAQ (reference sequence). With 5 bases removed from V and 8 bases from J, the gap between germline ends came to 13 bases. The CDR3 is 14 amino acids.

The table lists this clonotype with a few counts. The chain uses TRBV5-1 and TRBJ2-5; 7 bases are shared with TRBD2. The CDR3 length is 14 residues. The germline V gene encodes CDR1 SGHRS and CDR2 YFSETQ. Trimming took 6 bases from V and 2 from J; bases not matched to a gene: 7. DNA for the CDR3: TGCGCCAGCAACCTAGTCGGGGGGCAAGAGACCCAGTACTTC. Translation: CASNLVGGQETQYF.

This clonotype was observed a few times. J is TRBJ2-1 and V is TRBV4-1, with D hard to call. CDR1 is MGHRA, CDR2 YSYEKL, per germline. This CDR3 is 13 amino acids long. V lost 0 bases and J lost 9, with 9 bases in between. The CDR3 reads CASSQEVVGEQFF. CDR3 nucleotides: TGCGCCAGCAGCCAAGAAGTCGTCGGTGAGCAGTTCTTC.

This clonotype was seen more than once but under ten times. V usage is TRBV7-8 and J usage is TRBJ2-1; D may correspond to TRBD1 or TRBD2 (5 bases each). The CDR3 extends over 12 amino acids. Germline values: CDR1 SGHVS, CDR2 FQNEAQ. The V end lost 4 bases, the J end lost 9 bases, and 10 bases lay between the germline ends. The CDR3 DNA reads TGTGCCAGCAGCTCAGGGAGTTTTGAGCAGTTCTTC. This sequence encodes CASSSGSFEQFF.

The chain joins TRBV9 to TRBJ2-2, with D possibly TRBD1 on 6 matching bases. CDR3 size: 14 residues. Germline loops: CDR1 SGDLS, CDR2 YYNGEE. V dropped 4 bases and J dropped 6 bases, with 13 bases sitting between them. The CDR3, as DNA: TGTGCCAGCAGCTCAAGAGGGGGACCCGGGGAGCTGTTTTTT. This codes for CASSSRGGPGELFF.

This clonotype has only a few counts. The CDR3 region has the DNA TGCGCCAGCAGCTTGGCCGAACTCACCTACAATGAGCAGTTCTTC. Amino acid sequence: CASSLAELTYNEQFF. This chain links TRBV5-1 with TRBJ2-1; no definite D call. The CDR3 extends over 15 amino acids. In germline, CDR1 is SGHRS, CDR2 YFSETQ. Trimming left V 0 bases short and J 2 bases short, with 9 bases between.

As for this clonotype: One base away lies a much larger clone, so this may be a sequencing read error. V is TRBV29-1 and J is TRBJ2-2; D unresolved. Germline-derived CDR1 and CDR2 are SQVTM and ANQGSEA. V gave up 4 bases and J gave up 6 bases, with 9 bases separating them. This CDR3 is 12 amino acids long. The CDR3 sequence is CSVAIAPGELFF. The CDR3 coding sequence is TGCAGCGTTGCCATAGCTCCCGGGGAGCTGTTTTTT.

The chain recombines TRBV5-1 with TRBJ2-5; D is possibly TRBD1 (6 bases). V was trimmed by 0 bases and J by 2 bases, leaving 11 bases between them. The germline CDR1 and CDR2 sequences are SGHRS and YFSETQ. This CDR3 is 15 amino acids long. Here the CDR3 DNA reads TGCGCCAGCAGCTTGGGCGACAGGAATCAAGAGACCCAGTACTTC. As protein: CASSLGDRNQETQYF.

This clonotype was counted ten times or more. This chain's CDR3 is CASSSTTGDTEAFF. Here the CDR3 DNA reads TGTGCCAGCAGCTCCACGACAGGGGACACTGAAGCTTTCTTT. This chain joins TRBV7-2 and TRBJ1-1; TRBD1 matches 8 bases. The CDR3 consists of 14 residues. Per germline, CDR1 SGHTA and CDR2 FQGNSA. The trim removed 4 bases at V and 3 bases at J, leaving 4 bases unmatched.

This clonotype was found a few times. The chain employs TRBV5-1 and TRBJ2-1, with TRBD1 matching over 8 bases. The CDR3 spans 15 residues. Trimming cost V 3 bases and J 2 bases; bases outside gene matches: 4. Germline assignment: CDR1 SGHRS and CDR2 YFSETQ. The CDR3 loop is CASSSFRGPYNEQFF. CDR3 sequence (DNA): TGCGCCAGCAGCTCCTTCAGGGGGCCCTACAATGAGCAGTTCTTC.

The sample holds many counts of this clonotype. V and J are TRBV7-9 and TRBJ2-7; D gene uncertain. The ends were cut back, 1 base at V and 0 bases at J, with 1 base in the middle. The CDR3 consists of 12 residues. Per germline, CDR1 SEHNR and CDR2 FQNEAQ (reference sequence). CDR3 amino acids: CASSLGSYEQYV. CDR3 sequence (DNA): TGTGCCAGCAGCTTAGGCTCCTACGAGCAGTACGTC.